The subject of this entry is one T cell receptor beta chain. On cycle 4 day 1 and cycle 7 day 1, as well as at baseline, blood was sampled. This sample was taken from a study of OX40 agonist ivuxolimab in advanced cancers. Method: immunoSEQ multiplex PCR; TCRdb's copy keeps in-frame clones and lacks some. The table includes 50,000 to 65,000 clones, roughly nine tenths detected once. The clonotype comes from an adult with an advanced solid tumor such as melanoma, head and neck, liver or kidney cancer. The material was CD4+ or CD8+ T cells sorted from blood, obtained in a trial of the OX40 agonist ivuxolimab.

The CDR3 protein is CASSSLWAGGTDTQYF. The CDR3 DNA is TGTGCCAGCAGCTCCCTTTGGGCGGGAGGCACAGATACGCAGTATTTT. The chain joins TRBV5-6 to TRBJ2-3; TRBD2 matches at 7 bases. Germline CDR1 reads SGHDT; CDR2 reads YYEEEE. The V and J ends lost 3 bases and 1 base, in that order; junction bases with no gene match: 8. The CDR3 sequence is 16 residues long.